This T cell receptor beta chain appears in the sequencing data of a study of cytomegalovirus exposure and HLA in healthy donors. Per germline, CDR1 SGHNT and CDR2 YYREEE (reference sequence). The V and J ends lost 3 bases and 2 bases respectively, with 14 bases between them. The CDR3 contains 15 residues. The study's findings and limits: As confirmed in vitro, a few CMV-associated chains were specific for CMV antigens. Follow-up analysis later connected one missense variant in DCLRE1C with trimming of TCR beta V- and J-genes.

This PCR relied on a set of 60 Vbeta primers and 13 Jbeta primers. The protocol was immunoSEQ multiplex PCR, while the TCRdb copy is restricted to in-frame clones and leaves out a portion. The sample yields 120,000 to 150,000 clones, roughly 80% seen once. About this clone itself: No antigen is known for it.

The source of this sequence is a woman in her thirties or forties in good health and CMV-seropositive. V gene TRBV5-4 combines with J gene TRBJ1-1; D gene uncertain. The material sequenced was PBMCs. This chain's CDR3 is CASSYPGERNTEAFF. The CDR3 bases are TGTGCCAGCAGCTACCCGGGAGAGAGAAACACTGAAGCTTTCTTT.